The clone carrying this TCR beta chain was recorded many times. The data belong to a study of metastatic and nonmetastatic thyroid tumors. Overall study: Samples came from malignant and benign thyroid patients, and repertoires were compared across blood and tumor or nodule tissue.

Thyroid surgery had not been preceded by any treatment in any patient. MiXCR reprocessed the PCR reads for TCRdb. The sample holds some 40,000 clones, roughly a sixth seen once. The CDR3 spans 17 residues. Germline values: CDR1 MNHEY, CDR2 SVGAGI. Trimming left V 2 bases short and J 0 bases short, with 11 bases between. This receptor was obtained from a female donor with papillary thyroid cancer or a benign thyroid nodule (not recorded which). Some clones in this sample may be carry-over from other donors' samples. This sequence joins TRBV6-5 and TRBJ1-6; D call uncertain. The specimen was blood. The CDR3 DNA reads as TGTGCCAGCAGTTACCAATTGTATAGCTCCTATAATTCACCCCTCCACTTT. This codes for CASSYQLYSSYNSPLHF.